This TCR beta chain comes out of a study of shared clonotypes between healthy human individuals. Study results and caveats: Generation probability values for non-shared clonotypes were lower than those for clonotypes shared by all four donors.

TCRdb's copy holds only in-frame clones and misses some; the assay was immunoSEQ multiplex PCR. The sample records 2 million to 3 million clones, approximately 93% being singletons. In regard to this clone: Its specificity is unknown.

Germline values: CDR1 SGHKS, CDR2 YYEKEE (reference sequence). The CDR3 length is 14 residues. V was trimmed by 3 bases and J by 8 bases, leaving 15 bases between them. The receptor's source is a man aged 18 to 29 in good health. Some clones in this sample may be carry-over from other donors' samples. V is TRBV5-5 and J is TRBJ2-1, with unresolved D. The specimen was naive CD4+ T cells from PBMCs. The subset was: CD45RA+ positively selected. In DNA, the CDR3 is TGTGCCAGCAGCTGGACCACCTCGGGTGATGAGCAGTTCTTC. Protein: CASSWTTSGDEQFF.